These T cell receptor beta chains were read from a single sample in a study of T cells in Graves' hyperthyroidism and ophthalmopathy. TCRdb independently ran MiXCR on the multiplex PCR reads; one entry per CDR3 protein. The repertoire holds hundreds of thousands of distinct CDR3 sequences, around 16% seen once, with more than 3% in the top ten. Input material: blood. Every receptor here comes from a woman aged 40 to 55 with Graves' ophthalmopathy. The CDR3 runs from the conserved cysteine through the conserved F or W. A D gene is named only where the DNA matches it firmly. Clone size is given for some rows only: seen once, a few or many times, or a class if the clone is expanded.

TGTGCCCACCCCCATTGTCGGGATACCCAAACCTCCCTCTACGAGCAGTACTTC	CAHPHCRDTQTSLYEQYF	.	TRBV27	.	TRBJ2-7
TGTGCCAGTACCCTGGGGCCGGTCGGGGCCAAAAACATTCAGTACTTC	CASTLGPVGAKNIQYF	few	TRBV19	.	TRBJ2-4
TGTGCCAGCAGTAGGGACAGGGGGCAGGTCACTGAAGCTTTCTTT	CASSRDRGQVTEAFF	.	TRBV6-1	TRBD1	TRBJ1-1
TGCAGGACCACCCCCGGGGGCATACCCTACGAGCAGTACTTC	CRTTPGGIPYEQYF	many	TRBV20-1	.	TRBJ2-7
TGTGCCAGCAGTTTAGGTCTGGGGATGACCGCCGTAGCTTTCTTT	CASSLGLGMTAVAFF	many	TRBV12-3/TRBV12-4	.	TRBJ1-1
TGTGCCAGCAGTCCCGGGGACAAAATGAACACTGAAGCTTTCTTT	CASSPGDKMNTEAFF	.	TRBV28	.	TRBJ1-1
TGCGCCAGCAGCCGGAGGACGGAAAGCACAGATACGCAGTATTTT	CASSRRTESTDTQYF	.	TRBV5-1	.	TRBJ2-3
TGTGCCAGCACTCTCGGGACAGGGCGAGAGACCCAGTACTTC	CASTLGTGRETQYF	.	TRBV12-3/TRBV12-4	TRBD1	TRBJ2-5
TGTGCCTGGTCGGGGGACCCCTCTGGGGCCAACGTCCTGACTTTC	CAWSGDPSGANVLTF	many	TRBV30	.	TRBJ2-6
TGTGCCAGCAGGGCCGGGACTCGAAGCTACGAGCAGTACTTC	CASRAGTRSYEQYF	.	TRBV2	.	TRBJ2-7
TGTGCCAGCAGTTACTCGCGGTTCCGCTCTGGAAACACCATATATTTT	CASSYSRFRSGNTIYF	.	TRBV6-5	.	TRBJ1-3
TGTGCCAGCAGCCCGGACTTAGCCGGGGAGCTGTTTTTT	CASSPDLAGELFF	few	TRBV3-1	.	TRBJ2-2
TGTGCCATCAGTGTCGGGAACACTGAAGCTTTCTTT	CAISVGNTEAFF	.	TRBV10-3	.	TRBJ1-1
TGCGCCAGCGCCCCCCCCGGGGGGACGAACACTGAAGCTTTCTTT	CASAPPGGTNTEAFF	.	TRBV10-2	.	TRBJ1-1
TGTGCCAGTAACGTAGCGGGATATGGGAATGAGCAGTTCTTC	CASNVAGYGNEQFF	few	TRBV19	TRBD2	TRBJ2-1
TGCGCCAGCAGCTTCTTCGGCGTGGGGCCTGGGGCCAACGTCCTGACTTTC	CASSFFGVGPGANVLTF	many	TRBV5-1	.	TRBJ2-6
TGTGCCAGCGATAACCTCGGAAGCCTCTACGAGCAGTACTTC	CASDNLGSLYEQYF	.	TRBV25-1	.	TRBJ2-7
TGTGCCAGCAGTGGTGCGGGACTGTGGGAAGAGACCCAGTACTTC	CASSGAGLWEETQYF	many	TRBV2	.	TRBJ2-5
TGTGCCAGCAGTTACTCTTCCAAAAATAACTATGGCTACACCTTC	CASSYSSKNNYGYTF	many	TRBV6-5	.	TRBJ1-2
TGTGCCAGCACCCACAGGGAGAGCACTGAAGCTTTCTTT	CASTHRESTEAFF	few	TRBV6-1	.	TRBJ1-1
TGTGCCAGCAGCTTGGAACTAGCGGGGGGGCCCGGGGAGCTGTTTTTT	CASSLELAGGPGELFF	few	TRBV5-5	TRBD2	TRBJ2-2
TGTGCCAGCAGTGCTGACAGGGAGGTTTCCGAGCAGTACTTC	CASSADREVSEQYF	many	TRBV2	.	TRBJ2-7
TGTGCCAGCGGGTATGAGGTCACTGAAGCTTTCTTT	CASGYEVTEAFF	many	TRBV12-3/TRBV12-4	.	TRBJ1-1
TGTGCCAGCAGCCCCTGGCGGACTGGGATGAACACTGAAGCTTTCTTT	CASSPWRTGMNTEAFF	few	TRBV27	.	TRBJ1-1
TGTGCCAGCAGCCAGGGACTAGTGAGAGGCAATGAGCAGTTCTTC	CASSQGLVRGNEQFF	.	TRBV7-2	TRBD2	TRBJ2-1
TGTGCCATCAGTGACGGACAGCTAGCCAAAAACATTCAGTACTTC	CAISDGQLAKNIQYF	.	TRBV10-3	.	TRBJ2-4
TGTGCCAGCAGAGCCGGGGAGTGGGGAAACACCATATATTTT	CASRAGEWGNTIYF	.	TRBV28	.	TRBJ1-3
TGTGCCAGCAGCCCAGCAAGCGGGGGGTGGAATGAGCAGTTCTTC	CASSPASGGWNEQFF	.	TRBV3-1	TRBD2	TRBJ2-1
TGTGCCTGGAGGCGGACAGGATTCAATCAGCCCCAGCATTTT	CAWRRTGFNQPQHF	.	TRBV30	TRBD1	TRBJ1-5
TGTGCCAGCAGCCAACGAGCAGGGAGTCAGCCCCAGCATTTT	CASSQRAGSQPQHF	.	TRBV16	.	TRBJ1-5
TGTGCCAGCAGTTATGTCCGGGCGCGCGGGTATGGCTACACCTTC	CASSYVRARGYGYTF	many	TRBV6-1	.	TRBJ1-2
TGTGCCAGCAGCTTAATCCTGACAGGGCCGGCTTTCTTT	CASSLILTGPAFF	few	TRBV11-2	TRBD1	TRBJ1-1
TGTGCCAGCAGCTTGCGGGAGTGGGAGGGCTCAGACGAGCAGTACTTC	CASSLREWEGSDEQYF	many	TRBV7-9	TRBD2	TRBJ2-7
TGCGCCAGCAATTTCGGACAGGCCAAAAACGAGCAGTACTTC	CASNFGQAKNEQYF	.	TRBV10-2	TRBD1	TRBJ2-7
TGTGCCAGCAGCTCCCGGACTAGCGGGGGGGGAGAGACCCAGTACTTC	CASSSRTSGGGETQYF	few	TRBV7-2	TRBD2	TRBJ2-5
TGTGCCAGCAGCCCCTTGGGGGGGGCCTACGAGCAGTACTTC	CASSPLGGAYEQYF	.	TRBV14	TRBD2	TRBJ2-7
TGTGCCAGCAGTTTTGGGGGGGGGCGCAATGAGCAGTTCTTC	CASSFGGGRNEQFF	many	TRBV12-3/TRBV12-4	.	TRBJ2-1
TGTGCCAGCAGTCGACAGGGGCGCGCGGCTAATGAAAAACTGTTTTTT	CASSRQGRAANEKLFF	many	TRBV12-3/TRBV12-4	TRBD1	TRBJ1-4
TGTGCCAGCAATCGGGGCGGGGGGGCAGATACGCAGTATTTT	CASNRGGGADTQYF	many	TRBV6-1	TRBD2	TRBJ2-3
TGTGCCAGCTCCGCTCGACAGGGGCTGAGCGAGCAGTACTTC	CASSARQGLSEQYF	many	TRBV18	TRBD1	TRBJ2-7
TGTGCCAGCAGCCTACTGGGAGCGGGGGGTGAAGAGACCCAGTACTTC	CASSLLGAGGEETQYF	few	TRBV5-6	TRBD2	TRBJ2-5
TGTGCCAGCATTCCGACAGGGAGGGGGGGGACTGAAGCTTTCTTT	CASIPTGRGGTEAFF	few	TRBV6-1	TRBD1	TRBJ1-1
TGTGCCTGGAGTGTAAAGGGGAACGCTTTCTTT	CAWSVKGNAFF	many	TRBV30	.	TRBJ1-1
TGCAGCGTTGGGCTAGCGGGGGCCACCGGGGAGCTGTTTTTT	CSVGLAGATGELFF	few	TRBV29-1	TRBD2	TRBJ2-2
TGTGCCAGCAGACGTGGACTAGCGGTGTACAATGAGCAGTTCTTC	CASRRGLAVYNEQFF	few	TRBV6-2/TRBV6-3	TRBD2	TRBJ2-1
TGTGCCAGCAGCTTTCCCGCTAGATTAGATACGCAGTATTTT	CASSFPARLDTQYF	few	TRBV7-9	.	TRBJ2-3
TGTGCCTGGAGTGTAACGGTCGAGCAGTACTTC	CAWSVTVEQYF	many	TRBV30	.	TRBJ2-7